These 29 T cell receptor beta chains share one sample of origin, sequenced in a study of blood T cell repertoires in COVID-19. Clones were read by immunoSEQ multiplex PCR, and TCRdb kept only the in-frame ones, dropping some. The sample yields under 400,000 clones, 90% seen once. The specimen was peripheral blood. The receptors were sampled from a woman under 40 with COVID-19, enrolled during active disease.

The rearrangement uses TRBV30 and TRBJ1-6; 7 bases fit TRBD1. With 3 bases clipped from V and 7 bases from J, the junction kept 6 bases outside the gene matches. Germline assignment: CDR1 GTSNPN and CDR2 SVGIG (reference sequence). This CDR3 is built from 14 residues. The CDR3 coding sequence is TGTGCCTGGAGCAGGGGACAGCCGAATTCACCCCTCCACTTT. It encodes CAWSRGQPNSPLHF.

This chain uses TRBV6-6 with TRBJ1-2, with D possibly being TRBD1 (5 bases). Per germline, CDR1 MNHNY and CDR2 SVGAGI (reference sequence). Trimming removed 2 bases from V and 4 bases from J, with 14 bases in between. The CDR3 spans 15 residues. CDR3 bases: TGTGCCAGCAGTTACGAGGGGAGGAGGATCTATGGCTACACCTTC. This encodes CASSYEGRRIYGYTF.

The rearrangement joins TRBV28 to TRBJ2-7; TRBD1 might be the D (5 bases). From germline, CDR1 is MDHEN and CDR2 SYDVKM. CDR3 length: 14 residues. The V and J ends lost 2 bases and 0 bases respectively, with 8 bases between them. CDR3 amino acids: CASSLRGASYEQYF. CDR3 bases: TGTGCCAGCAGTTTAAGGGGCGCCTCCTACGAGCAGTACTTC.

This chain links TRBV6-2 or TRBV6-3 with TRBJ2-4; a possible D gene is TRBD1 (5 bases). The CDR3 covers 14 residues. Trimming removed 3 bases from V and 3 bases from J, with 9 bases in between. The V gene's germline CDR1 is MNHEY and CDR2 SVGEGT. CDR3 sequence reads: CASSYRDSKNIQYF. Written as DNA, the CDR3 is TGTGCCAGCAGTTATCGAGACAGCAAAAACATTCAGTACTTC.

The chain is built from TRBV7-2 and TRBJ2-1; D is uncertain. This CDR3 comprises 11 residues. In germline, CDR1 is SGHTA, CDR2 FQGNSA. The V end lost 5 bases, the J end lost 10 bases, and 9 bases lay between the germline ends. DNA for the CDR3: TGTGCCAGCAGCCCCCTGTCCGAGCAGTTCTTC. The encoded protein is CASSPLSEQFF.

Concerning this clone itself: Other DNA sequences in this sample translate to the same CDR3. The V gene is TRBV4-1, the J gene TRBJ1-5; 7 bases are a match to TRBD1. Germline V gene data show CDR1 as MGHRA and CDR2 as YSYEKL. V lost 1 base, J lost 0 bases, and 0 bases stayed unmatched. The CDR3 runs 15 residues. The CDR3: CASSQGQGSNQPQHF. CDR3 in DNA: TGCGCCAGCAGCCAAGGACAGGGTAGCAATCAGCCCCAGCATTTT.

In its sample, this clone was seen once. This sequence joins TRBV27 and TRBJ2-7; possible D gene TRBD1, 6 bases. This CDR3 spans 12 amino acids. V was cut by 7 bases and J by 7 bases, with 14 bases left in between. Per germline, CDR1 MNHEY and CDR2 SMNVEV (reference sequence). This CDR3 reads CASKSTGGEQYF. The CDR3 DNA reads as TGTGCCAGCAAGTCGACAGGAGGTGAGCAGTACTTC.

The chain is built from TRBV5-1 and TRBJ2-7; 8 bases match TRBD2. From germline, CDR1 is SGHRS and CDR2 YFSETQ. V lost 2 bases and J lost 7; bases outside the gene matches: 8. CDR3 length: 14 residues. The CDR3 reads CASSLPGTSSEQYF. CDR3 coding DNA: TGCGCCAGCAGCTTACCCGGGACTAGTAGTGAGCAGTACTTC.

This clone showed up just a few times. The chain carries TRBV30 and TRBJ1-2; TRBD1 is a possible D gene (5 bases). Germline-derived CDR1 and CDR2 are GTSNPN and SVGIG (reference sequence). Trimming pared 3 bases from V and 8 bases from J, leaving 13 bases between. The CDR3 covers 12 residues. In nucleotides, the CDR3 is TGTGCCTGGAGAAGCAGGGTGTACGGCTACACCTTC. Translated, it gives CAWRSRVYGYTF.

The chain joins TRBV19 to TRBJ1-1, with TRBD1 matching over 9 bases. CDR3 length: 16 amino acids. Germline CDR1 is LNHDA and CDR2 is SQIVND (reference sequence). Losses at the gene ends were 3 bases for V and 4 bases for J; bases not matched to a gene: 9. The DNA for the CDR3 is TGTGCCAGTAGTATGGTACCGGGGACAGGGAGCACTGAAGCTTTCTTT. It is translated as CASSMVPGTGSTEAFF.

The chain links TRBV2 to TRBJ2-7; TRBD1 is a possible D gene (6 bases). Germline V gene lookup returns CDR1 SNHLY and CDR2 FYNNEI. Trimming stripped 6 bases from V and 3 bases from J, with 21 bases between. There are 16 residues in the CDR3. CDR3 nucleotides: TGTGCCAGCAGCCAACGAATCAGACAGGTACGCTACGAGCAGTACTTC. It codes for CASSQRIRQVRYEQYF.

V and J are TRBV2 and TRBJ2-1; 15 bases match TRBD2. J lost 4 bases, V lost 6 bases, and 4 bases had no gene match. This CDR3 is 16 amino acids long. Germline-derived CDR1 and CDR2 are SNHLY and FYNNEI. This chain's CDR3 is CASRGTSGRLYNEQFF. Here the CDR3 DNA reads TGTGCCAGCAGAGGGACTAGCGGGAGGCTATACAATGAGCAGTTCTTC.

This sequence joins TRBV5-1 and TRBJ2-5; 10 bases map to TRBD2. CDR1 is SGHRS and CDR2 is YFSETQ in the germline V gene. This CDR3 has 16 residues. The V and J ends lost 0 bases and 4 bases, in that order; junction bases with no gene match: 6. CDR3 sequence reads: CASSLGAGGLGETQYF. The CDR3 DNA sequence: TGCGCCAGCAGCTTGGGAGCGGGAGGGCTAGGAGAGACCCAGTACTTC.

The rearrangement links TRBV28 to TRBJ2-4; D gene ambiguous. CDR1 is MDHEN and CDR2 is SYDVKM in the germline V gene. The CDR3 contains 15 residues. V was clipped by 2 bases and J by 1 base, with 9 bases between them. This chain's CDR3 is CASSLGGWAKNIQYF. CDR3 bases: TGTGCCAGCAGTTTAGGTGGCTGGGCCAAAAACATTCAGTACTTC.

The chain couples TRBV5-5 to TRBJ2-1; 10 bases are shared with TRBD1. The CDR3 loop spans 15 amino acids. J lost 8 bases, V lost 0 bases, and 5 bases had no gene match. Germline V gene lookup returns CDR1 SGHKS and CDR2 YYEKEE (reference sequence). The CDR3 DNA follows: TGTGCCAGCAGCTTGGTGGGACAGGGGTCCCATGAGCAGTTCTTC. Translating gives CASSLVGQGSHEQFF.

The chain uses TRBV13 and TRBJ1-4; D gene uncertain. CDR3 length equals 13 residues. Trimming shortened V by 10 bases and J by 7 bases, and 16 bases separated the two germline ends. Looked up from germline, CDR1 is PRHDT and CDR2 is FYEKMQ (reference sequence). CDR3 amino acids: CATSGGISEKLFF. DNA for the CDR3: TGTGCCACCTCGGGAGGGATAAGTGAAAAACTGTTTTTT.

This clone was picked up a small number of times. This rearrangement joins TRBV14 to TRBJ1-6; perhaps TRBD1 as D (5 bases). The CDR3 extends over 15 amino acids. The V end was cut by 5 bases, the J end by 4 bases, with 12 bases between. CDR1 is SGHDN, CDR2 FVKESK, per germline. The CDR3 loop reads CASSRDRPYNSPLHF. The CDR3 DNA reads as TGTGCCAGCAGCAGAGACAGACCGTATAATTCACCCCTCCACTTT.

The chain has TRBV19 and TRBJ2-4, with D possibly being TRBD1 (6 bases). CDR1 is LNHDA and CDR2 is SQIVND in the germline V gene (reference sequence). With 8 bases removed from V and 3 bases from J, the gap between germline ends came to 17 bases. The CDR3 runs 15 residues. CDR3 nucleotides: TGTGCCAGTTGGAGCCCCAGGGGTGGCAAAAACATTCAGTACTTC. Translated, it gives CASWSPRGGKNIQYF.

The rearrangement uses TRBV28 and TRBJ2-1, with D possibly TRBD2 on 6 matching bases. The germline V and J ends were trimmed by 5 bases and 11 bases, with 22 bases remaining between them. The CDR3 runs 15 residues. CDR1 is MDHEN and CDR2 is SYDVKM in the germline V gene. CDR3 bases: TGTGCCAGCAGTCCAAGGGCGGCGGGATTACGTAAGCAGTTCTTC. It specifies CASSPRAAGLRKQFF.

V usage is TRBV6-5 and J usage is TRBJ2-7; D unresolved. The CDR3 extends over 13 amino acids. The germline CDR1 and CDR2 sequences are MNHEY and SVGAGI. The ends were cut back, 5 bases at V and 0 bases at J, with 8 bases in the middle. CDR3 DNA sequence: TGTGCCAGCAGTCCTCCGGGCTCCTACGAGCAGTACTTC. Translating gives CASSPPGSYEQYF.

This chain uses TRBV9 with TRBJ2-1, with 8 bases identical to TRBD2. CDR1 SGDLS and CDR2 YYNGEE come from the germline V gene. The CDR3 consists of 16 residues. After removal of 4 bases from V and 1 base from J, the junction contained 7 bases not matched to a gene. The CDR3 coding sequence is TGTGCCAGCAGCCTCGGGACTAGTGGATCCTACAATGAGCAGTTCTTC. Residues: CASSLGTSGSYNEQFF.

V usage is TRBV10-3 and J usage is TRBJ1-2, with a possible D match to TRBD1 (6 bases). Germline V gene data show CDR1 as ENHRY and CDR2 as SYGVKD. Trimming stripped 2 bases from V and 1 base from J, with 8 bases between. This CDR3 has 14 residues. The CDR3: CAISEPDSNYGYTF. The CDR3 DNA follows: TGTGCCATCAGTGAGCCGGACAGTAACTATGGCTACACCTTC.

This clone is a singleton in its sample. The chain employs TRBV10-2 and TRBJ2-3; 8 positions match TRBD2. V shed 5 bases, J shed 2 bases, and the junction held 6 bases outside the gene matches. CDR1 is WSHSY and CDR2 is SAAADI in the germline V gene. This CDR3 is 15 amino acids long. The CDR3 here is CASSPTSDATDTQYF. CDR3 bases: TGCGCCAGCAGTCCGACTAGCGATGCCACAGATACGCAGTATTTT.

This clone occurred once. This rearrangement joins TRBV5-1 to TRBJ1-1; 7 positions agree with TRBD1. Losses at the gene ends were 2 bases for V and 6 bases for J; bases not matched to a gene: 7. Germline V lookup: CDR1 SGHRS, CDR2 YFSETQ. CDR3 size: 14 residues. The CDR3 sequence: CASSFRQGGPEAFF. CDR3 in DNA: TGCGCCAGCAGCTTCCGACAGGGTGGCCCTGAAGCTTTCTTT.

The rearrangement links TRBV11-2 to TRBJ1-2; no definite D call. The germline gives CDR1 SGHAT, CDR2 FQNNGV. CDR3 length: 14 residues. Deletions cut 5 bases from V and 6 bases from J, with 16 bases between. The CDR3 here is CASSPADRLDGYTF. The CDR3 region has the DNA TGTGCCAGCAGCCCAGCGGATCGATTGGATGGCTACACCTTC.

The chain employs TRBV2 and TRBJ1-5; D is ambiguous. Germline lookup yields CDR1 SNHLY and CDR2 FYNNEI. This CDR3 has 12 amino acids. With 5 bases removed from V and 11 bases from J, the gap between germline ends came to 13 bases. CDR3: CASSRGPSAQHF. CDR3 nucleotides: TGTGCCAGCAGTCGCGGGCCCTCAGCCCAGCATTTT.

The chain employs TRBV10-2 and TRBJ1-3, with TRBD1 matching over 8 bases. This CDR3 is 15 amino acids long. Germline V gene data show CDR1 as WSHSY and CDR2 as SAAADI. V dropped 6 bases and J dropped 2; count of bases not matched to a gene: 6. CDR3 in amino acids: CASRTDRGPGNTIYF. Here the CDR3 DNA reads TGCGCCAGCAGGACTGACAGGGGACCTGGAAACACCATATATTTT.

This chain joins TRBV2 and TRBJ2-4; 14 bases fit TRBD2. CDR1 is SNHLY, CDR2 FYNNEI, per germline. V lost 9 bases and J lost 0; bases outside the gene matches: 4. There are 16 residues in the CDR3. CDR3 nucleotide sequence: TGTGCCAGAGGGACTAGCGGGAGTCTAGCCAAAAACATTCAGTACTTC. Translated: CARGTSGSLAKNIQYF.

The CDR3, as DNA: TGTGCCAGCAACAACATCAGGGGTACTGAAGCTTTCTTT. It codes for CASNNIRGTEAFF. The genes are TRBV12-3 or TRBV12-4 and TRBJ1-1; tentatively, D is TRBD1 (6 bases). Deletions cut 7 bases from V and 5 bases from J, with 14 bases between. The CDR3 spans 13 residues.